The clone carrying this T cell receptor (beta chain) was observed many times. Its antigen is as yet unknown. The sample comes from a study of T-cell reconstitution after alpha-beta-depleted transplantation in children. A library of TCRbeta sequences, prepared with unique molecular identifiers, was generated. TCRdb fed the PCR reads into MiXCR, producing one record per CDR3 protein. The repertoire holds around 190,000 distinct CDR3 sequences, roughly 7.1% seen once, with about 5.9% in the top ten. The germline gives CDR1 LGHDT, CDR2 YNNKEL (reference sequence). The CDR3 has 15 amino acids. Trimming shortened V by 3 bases and J by 5 bases, and 17 bases separated the two germline ends. Study-wide findings and caveats: Newly produced T cells mostly accounted for T-cell counts and diversity one year post-transplant.

Sample: PBMCs, taken before TCRalphabeta/CD19-depleted stem cell transplant. The chain is built from TRBV3-1 and TRBJ2-7; D unresolved. This receptor was taken from a boy aged 2-15 years with acute lymphoblastic leukemia, due to receive a stem cell transplant. The CDR3 spells CASSQSKRVHNEQYF. As DNA, the CDR3 is TGTGCCAGCAGCCAGAGTAAACGGGTTCACAACGAGCAGTACTTC.